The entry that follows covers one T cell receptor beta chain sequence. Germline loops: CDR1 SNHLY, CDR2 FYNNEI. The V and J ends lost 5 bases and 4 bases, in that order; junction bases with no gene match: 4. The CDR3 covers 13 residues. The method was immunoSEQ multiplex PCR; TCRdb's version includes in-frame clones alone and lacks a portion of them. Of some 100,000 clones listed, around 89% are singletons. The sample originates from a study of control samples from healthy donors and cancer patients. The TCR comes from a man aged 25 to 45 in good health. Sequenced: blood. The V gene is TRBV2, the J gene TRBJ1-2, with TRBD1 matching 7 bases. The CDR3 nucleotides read TGTGCCAGCAGTAGACAGGGAGCCTATGGCTACACCTTC. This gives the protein CASSRQGAYGYTF.